The 23 T cell receptor beta chains given below trace back to one sample, sequenced in a study of blood T cell repertoires in COVID-19. The protocol was immunoSEQ multiplex PCR, while the TCRdb copy is restricted to in-frame clones and leaves out a portion. The table lists 150,000 or so clones, approximately 78% of them singletons, with about a tenth in the top ten. Sequenced input: peripheral blood. These receptors all stem from a human donor in a cohort sampled during active COVID-19.

The V gene is TRBV25-1, the J gene TRBJ1-1; D is unresolved. Germline V CDR1 and CDR2: MGHDK, SYGVNS. This CDR3 is built from 12 residues. Trimming cost V 4 bases and J 3 bases, with 6 bases left between them. The CDR3 sequence is CASSAGYTEAFF. The DNA for the CDR3 is TGTGCCAGCAGTGCCGGTTACACTGAAGCTTTCTTT. Based on the CDR3 plus reference TRBV25-1 and TRBJ1-1, the full variable domain is EADIYQTPRYLVIGTGKKITLECSQTMGHDKMYWYQQDPGMELHLIHYSYGVNSTEKGDLSSESTVSRIRTEHFPLTLESARPSHTSQYLCASSAGYTEAFFGQGTRLTVV.

The chain combines TRBV29-1 with TRBJ2-5, with D perhaps TRBD1 (6 bases). Germline CDR1 and CDR2: SQVTM and ANQGSEA. This CDR3 has 12 residues. V gave up 3 bases and J gave up 6 bases, with 11 bases separating them. CDR3 amino acids: CSVELQGKTQYF. The CDR3 bases are TGCAGCGTTGAGTTACAGGGAAAGACCCAGTACTTC.

The chain is built from TRBV4-3 and TRBJ2-3; D call uncertain. CDR1 and CDR2 from the germline V gene are LGHNA and YSLEER. V lost 3 bases and J 2 bases, leaving 9 bases between the germline ends. CDR3 length equals 14 residues. The DNA of the CDR3 is TGCGCCAGCAGCCACGTTAGCCCCACAGATACGCAGTATTTT. Its protein is CASSHVSPTDTQYF.

The chain links TRBV25-1 to TRBJ1-2, with TRBD1 as a possible D gene (5 bases). The CDR3 is 15 residues long. Germline values: CDR1 MGHDK, CDR2 SYGVNS. V was cut by 2 bases and J by 0 bases, with 10 bases left in between. The CDR3 DNA sequence: TGTGCCAGCAGTGAACTGCAGGGCTCTAACTATGGCTACACCTTC. Its protein product is CASSELQGSNYGYTF.

This chain joins TRBV7-2 and TRBJ1-5, with D possibly being TRBD1 (5 bases). Germline V gene data show CDR1 as SGHTA and CDR2 as FQGNSA. CDR3 length equals 15 residues. The ends were cut back, 1 base at V and 1 base at J, with 8 bases in the middle. The CDR3 coding sequence is TGTGCCAGCAGCTTAGAAGGGGTGAGCAATCAGCCCCAGCATTTT. Translating gives CASSLEGVSNQPQHF.

V gene TRBV18 combines with J gene TRBJ2-7, with TRBD1 as a possible D gene (5 bases). Trimming stripped 2 bases from V and 5 bases from J, with 16 bases between. Germline lookup yields CDR1 KGHSH and CDR2 LQKENI. This CDR3 contains 15 residues. CDR3 bases: TGTGCCAGCTCACCAATCCTCACAGGTTTCCACGAGCAGTACTTC. Its protein product is CASSPILTGFHEQYF.

The chain carries TRBV6-6 and TRBJ2-7, with D possibly TRBD2 on 6 matching bases. Trimming cost V 6 bases and J 7 bases, with 13 bases left between them. This CDR3 contains 12 residues. Germline V gene data show CDR1 as MNHNY and CDR2 as SVGAGI (reference sequence). CDR3 sequence: CASSSPAGEQYF. The CDR3 DNA reads as TGTGCCAGCAGCTCCCCCGCGGGAGAGCAGTACTTC.

Here the CDR3 DNA reads TGTGCCAGCAGCTTAGGCCCCGGGACAGCCAGCAATCAGCCCCAGCATTTT. Protein: CASSLGPGTASNQPQHF. The chain combines TRBV7-8 with TRBJ1-5; 7 bases agree with TRBD1. CDR3 size: 17 residues. CDR1 SGHVS and CDR2 FQNEAQ come from the germline V gene. The J segment lost 1 base and the V segment lost 1 base, leaving 7 bases of the junction unmatched.

This clone has a single count. This chain links TRBV9 with TRBJ2-1, with 7 bases fitting TRBD2. CDR3 length: 13 residues. The junction had 2 bases not matched to a gene; V was cut back by 3 bases and J by 5 bases. The germline CDR1 and CDR2 sequences are SGDLS and YYNGEE. In DNA form, the CDR3 reads TGTGCCAGCAGCGGGGACTATGACAATGAGCAGTTCTTC. Translation: CASSGDYDNEQFF.

The V call is TRBV12-3 or TRBV12-4, the J call TRBJ1-4; D is undetermined. The CDR3 runs to 12 residues. V was shortened by 3 bases and J by 6 bases, with 5 bases between the two germline ends. As DNA, the CDR3 is TGTGCCAGCAGTTTCGGGGATGAAAAACTGTTTTTT. As protein: CASSFGDEKLFF.

This chain joins TRBV9 and TRBJ2-6, with unresolved D. Germline CDR1 and CDR2: SGDLS and YYNGEE. The CDR3 is 13 amino acids. V dropped 4 bases and J dropped 1 base, with 3 bases sitting between them. CDR3 residues: CASSSSGANVLTF. The DNA for the CDR3 is TGTGCCAGCAGCTCTTCTGGGGCCAACGTCCTGACTTTC.

This clone appeared a few times. The chain carries TRBV19 and TRBJ2-1; possible D gene TRBD2, 5 bases. The V and J ends lost 6 bases and 3 bases respectively, with 15 bases between them. This CDR3 contains 15 residues. Per germline, CDR1 LNHDA and CDR2 SQIVND (reference sequence). The CDR3, as DNA: TGTGCCAGTAGCCCCCGAGGGCGGGTCTACAATGAGCAGTTCTTC. Protein: CASSPRGRVYNEQFF. Drawing the rest from reference TRBV19 and TRBJ2-1, the complete variable domain is DGGITQSPKYLFRKEGQNVTLSCEQNLNHDAMYWYRQDPGQGLRLIYYSQIVNDFQKGDIAEGYSVSREKKESFPLTVTSAQKNPTAFYLCASSPRGRVYNEQFFGPGTRLTVL.

The rearrangement joins TRBV5-4 to TRBJ1-2; a possible D gene is TRBD1 (6 bases). CDR3 length equals 14 residues. CDR1 and CDR2 (germline): SGHNT, YYREEE (reference sequence). V lost 4 bases to trimming and J lost 8 bases, with 18 bases between them. The CDR3 sequence: CASSMSGSGVGYTF. In nucleotides, the CDR3 is TGTGCCAGCAGCATGTCCGGGTCAGGGGTGGGCTACACCTTC.

The rearrangement links TRBV7-9 to TRBJ1-1, with 9 nucleotides matching TRBD1. The CDR3 runs to 15 residues. V shed 3 bases and J 0 bases; nucleotides not matched to a gene: 2. Germline CDR1 and CDR2: SEHNR and FQNEAQ (reference sequence). The CDR3 reads CASSFGTGMNTEAFF. The CDR3 region has the DNA TGTGCCAGCAGCTTTGGGACAGGGATGAACACTGAAGCTTTCTTT.

The chain links TRBV9 to TRBJ2-3; the match to TRBD2 covers 8 bases. V lost 2 bases, J lost 5 bases, and 4 bases stayed unmatched. The CDR3 loop spans 14 amino acids. Germline V gene data show CDR1 as SGDLS and CDR2 as YYNGEE. The DNA of the CDR3 is TGTGCCAGCAGCGTCCGCCTAGCGGGAGATACGCAGTATTTT. It codes for CASSVRLAGDTQYF.

This clone was seen only once. V usage is TRBV7-9 and J usage is TRBJ2-3; 7 nucleotides line up with TRBD1. Germline CDR1 and CDR2: SEHNR and FQNEAQ (reference sequence). The CDR3 covers 19 residues. V lost 8 bases to trimming and J lost 1 base; unmatched junction nucleotides: 21. The CDR3 DNA follows: TGTGCCAGCCTTCCCCTTCCACACACAGGGGACGTTGGCACAGATACGCAGTATTTT. Its protein product is CASLPLPHTGDVGTDTQYF.

The chain combines TRBV3-1 (or the pseudogene TRBV3-2) with TRBJ2-3; 10 nucleotides line up with TRBD2. The CDR3 consists of 15 residues. Per the germline V gene, CDR1 is LGHDT and CDR2 is YNNKEL (reference sequence). Germline trimming cut 3 bases from V and 0 bases from J; bases unmatched to any gene: 0. CDR3 in amino acids: CASSHSGGSTDTQYF. The DNA of the CDR3 is TGTGCCAGCAGCCATAGCGGGGGGAGCACAGATACGCAGTATTTT.

This clone was counted a single time. V is TRBV9 and J is TRBJ2-3; 12 nucleotides align to TRBD2. There are 14 residues in the CDR3. From germline, CDR1 is SGDLS and CDR2 YYNGEE. With 7 bases clipped from V and 6 bases from J, the junction kept 6 bases outside the gene matches. Written as DNA, the CDR3 is TGTGCCAGCGGCAGGACTAGCGGGATGGATACGCAGTATTTT. It yields the protein CASGRTSGMDTQYF.

This clone was counted a single time. The rearrangement uses TRBV11-2 and TRBJ2-1; D is ambiguous. Trimming removed 7 bases from V and 0 bases from J, with 13 bases in between. The CDR3 totals 15 residues. Germline V lookup: CDR1 SGHAT, CDR2 FQNNGV. The chain's CDR3 is CASTDWQSSYNEQFF. The CDR3, as DNA: TGTGCCAGCACCGACTGGCAGAGCTCCTACAATGAGCAGTTCTTC.

This sequence joins TRBV25-1 and TRBJ1-2; D remains ambiguous. The CDR3 runs 18 residues. In germline, CDR1 is MGHDK, CDR2 SYGVNS. V lost 4 bases and J 0 bases, leaving 21 bases between the germline ends. The CDR3 region is CASSAYRAGTTSNYGYTF. Here the CDR3 DNA reads TGTGCCAGCAGTGCCTACCGCGCGGGTACTACGTCTAACTATGGCTACACCTTC.

A word on this clone: One end of the junction varies from germline; a read error may be responsible. This sequence joins TRBV7-9 and TRBJ1-4; 10 bases align to TRBD1. The CDR3 totals 12 residues. CDR1 is SEHNR and CDR2 is FQNEAQ in the germline V gene (reference sequence). The CDR3 coding sequence is TGTGCCAGCAGCCCGCTGACAGGGGGCGCGATTTTT. It is translated as CASSPLTGGAIF. The entire variable domain, with the rest obtained from reference TRBV7-9 and TRBJ1-4, is as follows: DTGVSQNPRHKITKRGQNVTFRCDPISEHNRLYWYRQTLGQGPEFLTYFQNEAQLEKSRLLSDRFSAERPKGSFSTLEIQRTEQGDSAMYLCASSPLTGGAIFGSGTQLSVL.

CDR3: CASGGINEQFF. The DNA of the CDR3 is TGTGCCAGCGGGGGGATTAATGAGCAGTTCTTC. V and J are TRBV2 and TRBJ2-1, with TRBD2 as a possible D gene (6 bases). The germline V and J ends were trimmed by 8 bases and 7 bases, with 9 bases remaining between them. This CDR3 is 11 amino acids long. Germline CDR1 and CDR2: SNHLY and FYNNEI.

V usage is TRBV30 and J usage is TRBJ1-4; D is unresolved. Germline loops: CDR1 GTSNPN, CDR2 SVGIG (reference sequence). The CDR3 runs 12 residues. Between the trimmed V and J ends, which lost 0 bases and 7 bases, there was a span of 6 bases. In nucleotides, the CDR3 is TGTGCCTGGAGTGTAATCAGTGAAAAACTGTTTTTT. Its translation: CAWSVISEKLFF.